This is a list of T cell receptor beta chains from one sample in a study of blood T cell repertoires in COVID-19. The protocol was immunoSEQ multiplex PCR, while the TCRdb copy is restricted to in-frame clones and leaves out a portion. The sample lists 90,000 or so clones, about 90% occurring once. The source material was peripheral blood. Receptors were obtained from a human donor with active COVID-19. The donor label of this sample is uncertain. Both conserved end residues are part of each CDR3. Each record gives: J gene, D gene, V gene, CDR3 DNA, CDR3 protein. The D gene is left open where the match is weak.

J: TRBJ2-7
D: NA
V: TRBV5-1
DNA: TGCGCCAGCAGCCGAGATACTAGCATGGACGAGCAGTACTTC
CDR3: CASSRDTSMDEQYF

J: TRBJ2-7
D: TRBD1
V: TRBV7-2
DNA: TGTGCCAGCAGCTTAGAGGGACAGGGGGCATGGGAGCAGTACTTC
CDR3: CASSLEGQGAWEQYF

J: TRBJ2-1
D: TRBD2
V: TRBV7-7
DNA: TGTGCCAGCAGCTCCCAAGCGGGGGGGCCCTACAATGAGCAGTTCTTC
CDR3: CASSSQAGGPYNEQFF

J: TRBJ2-7
D: TRBD2
V: TRBV27
DNA: TGTGCCAGCAGTTTATCCGGGACTAGCGCCTACGAGCAGTACTTC
CDR3: CASSLSGTSAYEQYF

J: TRBJ2-7
D: NA
V: TRBV7-9
DNA: TGTGCCAGCAGCTTTGCAGGTTGGGCCTACGAGCAGTACTTC
CDR3: CASSFAGWAYEQYF

J: TRBJ1-5
D: TRBD1
V: TRBV3-1/TRBV3-2
DNA: TGTGCCAGCAGCCAAGGGTACAGGGGGAGCAATCAGCCCCAGCATTTT
CDR3: CASSQGYRGSNQPQHF

J: TRBJ2-1
D: TRBD2
V: TRBV20-1
DNA: TGCAGTGCTAGTGGGGGGGGATACAATGAGCAGTTCTTC
CDR3: CSASGGGYNEQFF

J: TRBJ1-5
D: TRBD1
V: TRBV15
DNA: TGTGCCACCAGCAGCCGCCTCGGTACAGGGGGGTTGCCCCAGCATTTT
CDR3: CATSSRLGTGGLPQHF

J: TRBJ1-2
D: TRBD1
V: TRBV19
DNA: TGTGCCAGTCACCCGGGACAGATCGCCTATGGCTACACCTTC
CDR3: CASHPGQIAYGYTF

J: TRBJ1-5
D: NA
V: TRBV5-4
DNA: TGTGCCAGCAGCTTGGCCAATCGGGGGTTGAGCAATCAGCCCCAGCATTTT
CDR3: CASSLANRGLSNQPQHF

J: TRBJ1-5
D: NA
V: TRBV14
DNA: TGTGCCAGCAGCCTCACAGGGATCGGGAAGCCCCAGCATTTT
CDR3: CASSLTGIGKPQHF

J: TRBJ2-7
D: TRBD1
V: TRBV6-5
DNA: TGTGCCACAGGGGCCTGGGGACAGGGATCGGGGGAGCAGTACTTC
CDR3: CATGAWGQGSGEQYF

J: TRBJ1-3
D: NA
V: TRBV11-2
DNA: TGTGCCAGCAGCTCCAGATTACACTCTGGAAACACCATATATTTT
CDR3: CASSSRLHSGNTIYF

J: TRBJ1-3
D: NA
V: TRBV13
DNA: TGTGCCAGCAGCGTTAAGGACACGGCTGGAAACACCATATATTTT
CDR3: CASSVKDTAGNTIYF

J: TRBJ1-5
D: NA
V: TRBV3-1/TRBV3-2
DNA: TGTGCCAGCAGCCCAGCCGGGACAACATTTAGCAATCAGCCCCAGCATTTT
CDR3: CASSPAGTTFSNQPQHF

J: TRBJ1-1
D: NA
V: TRBV15
DNA: TGTGCCACCAGCAGAGGTCGGACAGTTACCATGGACACTGAAGCTTTCTTT
CDR3: CATSRGRTVTMDTEAFF

J: TRBJ1-3
D: TRBD1
V: TRBV18
DNA: TGTGCCAGCTCACCCTGGACAGGCTCTGGAAACACCATATATTTT
CDR3: CASSPWTGSGNTIYF

J: TRBJ1-6
D: TRBD1
V: TRBV14
DNA: TGTGCCAGCGCGCAGACAGGGACCTTGTCACCCCTCCACTTT
CDR3: CASAQTGTLSPLHF

J: TRBJ1-4
D: TRBD1
V: TRBV27
DNA: TGTGCCAGCAGTCTAGCAGGGGGAGTTGAAAAACTGTTTTTT
CDR3: CASSLAGGVEKLFF

J: TRBJ1-3
D: TRBD1
V: TRBV13
DNA: TGTGCCAGCAGCACATTGGACAGGCGCCGCTCTGGAAACACCATATATTTT
CDR3: CASSTLDRRRSGNTIYF

J: TRBJ2-1
D: TRBD2
V: TRBV28
DNA: TGTGCCAGCTTGCGGACTAGCGGATACAATGAGCAGTTCTTC
CDR3: CASLRTSGYNEQFF

J: TRBJ2-2
D: NA
V: TRBV7-6
DNA: TGTGCCAGCAGCTTAGAAGCTGGACTCTACACCGGGGAGCTGTTTTTT
CDR3: CASSLEAGLYTGELFF